A selection of T cell receptor beta chains follows, all from one sample in a study of CD8 T cells in ankylosing spondylitis. A single record per CDR3 protein comes from TCRdb applying MiXCR to the 5' RACE reads. This table has hundreds of thousands of distinct CDR3 sequences, roughly 26% appearing once. The sequenced sample was blood, either unsorted or a sorted T cell fraction (not recorded which). Receptors originate from a male donor with ankylosing spondylitis or in good health (not recorded which). Each CDR3 is given without its conserved first and last residue.

>TRBV7-8
ASSLDGGSRQPQH
>TRBV5-1
ASSPMRGQGDSPLH
>TRBV20-1
SAAPERNEQF
>TRBV29-1
SVHDTTGYNEQF
>TRBV20-1
SARDPDYNSPLH
>TRBV7-6
ASSRIVARVDEKLF
>TRBV29-1
SVFVPGGYEQY
>TRBV7-8
ASSPQGVGEQF
>TRBV20-1
SAFPGGHEQY
>TRBV29-1
SVTLLRSVLQF
>TRBV6-1
ASSLSGIAYNEQF
>TRBV29-1
SVEWREQNYNEQF
>TRBV20-1
SATSGTSGNTGELF
>TRBV4-2
ASSQDGQDNYGYT